Below are 22 T cell receptor beta chains sequenced from a single sample in a study of T cells in Graves' hyperthyroidism and ophthalmopathy. Using RNA transcripts as the source, TCR beta CDR3 regions were amplified. HTBI primers drove first-round RT-PCR of the TCR CDR3. Using its own MiXCR run on the multiplex PCR reads, TCRdb lists one record per CDR3 protein. The sample shows under 400,000 distinct CDR3 sequences, approximately 16% of them seen only once. Sequencing used blood. These receptors originate from a woman aged 55-70 years with Graves' ophthalmopathy.

This clonotype was detected many times. The chain joins TRBV28 to TRBJ1-3, with a possible D match to TRBD1 (5 bases). The CDR3 is made up of 14 amino acids. Germline assignment: CDR1 MDHEN and CDR2 SYDVKM. Deletions cut 3 bases from V and 4 bases from J, with 10 bases between. The CDR3 sequence is CASSFLYRGNTIYF. The CDR3 DNA follows: TGTGCCAGCAGTTTTCTATACAGGGGAAACACCATATATTTT.

The chain joins TRBV4-1 to TRBJ2-5; 9 bases are a match to TRBD2. Germline trimming cut 0 bases from V and 6 bases from J; bases unmatched to any gene: 8. CDR1 and CDR2 from the germline V gene are MGHRA and YSYEKL. This CDR3 has 16 amino acids. CDR3 region: CASSQDLVAGDKTQYF. For the CDR3, the DNA is TGCGCCAGCAGCCAAGATCTGGTAGCGGGAGACAAGACCCAGTACTTC.

The chain has TRBV3-1 and TRBJ1-1; TRBD1 is a possible D gene (5 bases). V dropped 1 base and J dropped 2 bases, with 8 bases sitting between them. This CDR3 contains 14 residues. CDR1 is LGHDT, CDR2 YNNKEL, per germline (reference sequence). CDR3 sequence (DNA): TGTGCCAGCAGCCAAGCGGGGGGTAACACTGAAGCTTTCTTT. As protein: CASSQAGGNTEAFF.

This clonotype came up many times. V and J are TRBV7-9 and TRBJ2-7; D remains ambiguous. Trimming removed 2 bases from V and 4 bases from J, with 12 bases in between. In germline, CDR1 is SEHNR, CDR2 FQNEAQ (reference sequence). The CDR3 has 14 amino acids. The CDR3: CASSLLGPQYEQYF. The CDR3 DNA reads TGTGCCAGCAGCTTATTAGGACCTCAGTACGAGCAGTACTTC.

This clonotype was seen only a few times. The V gene is TRBV20-1, the J gene TRBJ1-1, with D unclear. The CDR3 sequence is 11 residues long. Germline-derived CDR1 and CDR2 are DFQATT and SNEGSKA (reference sequence). V dropped 6 bases and J dropped 2 bases, with 7 bases sitting between them. As DNA, the CDR3 is TGCAGTGCACCTCTAAACACTGAAGCTTTCTTT. Translated, it gives CSAPLNTEAFF.

The rearrangement joins TRBV30 to TRBJ1-2, with unresolved D. With 3 bases removed from V and 5 bases from J, the gap between germline ends came to 19 bases. Germline V gives CDR1 GTSNPN, CDR2 SVGIG (reference sequence). This CDR3 has 15 amino acids. CDR3 region: CAWRPPQARMYGYTF. CDR3 bases: TGTGCCTGGAGACCCCCCCAGGCCCGGATGTATGGCTACACCTTC.

This chain links TRBV12-3 or TRBV12-4 with TRBJ2-2; 9 positions match TRBD1. The CDR3 length is 15 residues. The J segment lost 6 bases and the V segment lost 6 bases, leaving 8 bases of the junction unmatched. CDR3 residues: CASSRRTGVSGELFF. The CDR3 region has the DNA TGTGCCAGCAGCCGACGGACAGGGGTGTCCGGGGAGCTGTTTTTT.

This clonotype has ten or more counts. The chain is built from TRBV19 and TRBJ2-7, with D perhaps being TRBD1 or TRBD2 (5 bases each). V was cut by 4 bases and J by 5 bases, with 15 bases left in between. The CDR3 runs to 14 residues. Germline loops: CDR1 LNHDA, CDR2 SQIVND (reference sequence). The CDR3 nucleotides read TGTGCCAGTAGTACCGGGACGCTTGGCCACGAGCAGTACTTC. It codes for CASSTGTLGHEQYF.

V is TRBV27 and J is TRBJ2-7; 10 positions agree with TRBD1. V was clipped by 1 base and J by 5 bases; unmatched bases: 8. CDR1 is MNHEY and CDR2 is SMNVEV in the germline V gene (reference sequence). This CDR3 is 16 amino acids long. CDR3 residues: CASSLFTGTGDHEQYF. Here the CDR3 DNA reads TGTGCCAGCAGTTTATTTACCGGGACAGGGGACCACGAGCAGTACTTC.

This rearrangement joins TRBV5-1 to TRBJ2-2; D is perhaps TRBD1 (6 bases). Germline lookup yields CDR1 SGHRS and CDR2 YFSETQ. V lost 4 bases and J 4 bases, leaving 20 bases between the germline ends. This CDR3 is 17 amino acids long. The CDR3 DNA sequence: TGCGCCAGCAGCCCCTCCGGGACGGGCAGGGGCACCGGGGAGCTGTTTTTT. Amino acid sequence: CASSPSGTGRGTGELFF.

On this clonotype: This may come from a read error, since a much larger clone is one base off. The chain combines TRBV18 with TRBJ2-7; unclear D gene. The CDR3 runs to 14 residues. Germline V gene sequence: CDR1 KGHSH, CDR2 LQKENI. The CDR3 here is CASSPPSLPYERYF. The DNA of the CDR3 is TGTGCCAGCTCACCACCGAGCCTCCCCTACGAGCGGTACTTC.

This clonotype occurred a few times. The V gene is TRBV3-1, the J gene TRBJ1-2; 7 nucleotides agree with TRBD1. This CDR3 is built from 14 residues. The J segment lost 3 bases and the V segment lost 4 bases, leaving 5 bases of the junction unmatched. Germline V gives CDR1 LGHDT, CDR2 YNNKEL (reference sequence). The CDR3 coding sequence is TGTGCCAGCAGCCCGACAGGGTTGGACTATGGCTACACCTTC. Amino acid sequence: CASSPTGLDYGYTF.

This clonotype has ten or more counts. The chain has TRBV7-2 and TRBJ2-3; 11 bases map to TRBD2. After removal of 1 base from V and 2 bases from J, the junction contained 11 bases not matched to a gene. Germline-derived CDR1 and CDR2 are SGHTA and FQGNSA. CDR3 length: 19 amino acids. The CDR3 protein is CASSLDPPQLAGATDTQYF. The CDR3 bases are TGTGCCAGCAGCTTAGACCCCCCCCAACTAGCGGGGGCCACAGATACGCAGTATTTT.

This clonotype was counted ten times or more. V gene TRBV20-1 combines with J gene TRBJ2-1, with 11 bases matching TRBD2. The length of the CDR3 is 14 residues. The germline V gene has CDR1 DFQATT and CDR2 SNEGSKA (reference sequence). V gave up 1 base and J gave up 8 bases; unmatched junction bases: 4. The DNA of the CDR3 is TGCAGTGCTAGAGCCCCGGGACTAGCGGATGAGCAGTTCTTC. It is translated as CSARAPGLADEQFF.

Note on this clonotype: This clone may be a read error of a much larger clone one base away. The conserved phenylalanine or tryptophan normally closing the CDR3 is absent here, so this likely arose from a read error. V usage is TRBV24-1 and J usage is TRBJ2-1, with 12 bases that match TRBD1. The CDR3 has 18 amino acids. The V and J ends lost 3 bases and 7 bases, in that order; junction bases with no gene match: 12. Germline values: CDR1 KGHDR, CDR2 SFDVKD. The DNA of the CDR3 is TGTGCCACCAGTGATCGCCCCGGGACAGGGGGCGCGCGGAATGAGCAGTTCTCC. Translated: CATSDRPGTGGARNEQFS.

This clonotype was counted at least ten times. This chain links TRBV28 with TRBJ2-7; D perhaps matches TRBD2 (6 bases). The length of the CDR3 is 14 residues. V was trimmed by 6 bases and J by 5 bases, leaving 17 bases between them. Per the germline V gene, CDR1 is MDHEN and CDR2 is SYDVKM. The CDR3 is CASRGDFQPDEQYF. The CDR3 coding sequence is TGTGCCAGCAGGGGGGACTTCCAGCCTGACGAGCAGTACTTC. Looking up the rest from reference TRBV28 and TRBJ2-7 gives the full variable domain: DVKVTQSSRYLVKRTGEKVFLECVQDMDHENMFWYRQDPGLGLRLIYFSYDVKMKEKGDIPEGYSVSREKKERFSLILESASTNQTSMYLCASRGDFQPDEQYFGPGTRLTVT.

This clonotype was counted ten times or more. The J gene is TRBJ1-1, the V gene TRBV29-1; 12 bases agree with TRBD1. Losses at the gene ends were 7 bases for V and 5 bases for J; bases not matched to a gene: 8. The germline gives CDR1 SQVTM, CDR2 ANQGSEA. This CDR3 is 14 amino acids long. CDR3 DNA sequence: TGCAGCGGCCGGGACAGGGGGCGGTATACTGAAGCTTTCTTT. This translates into CSGRDRGRYTEAFF.

This chain links TRBV9 with TRBJ2-1, with 8 bases fitting TRBD2. The CDR3 has 14 amino acids. J lost 8 bases, V lost 4 bases, and 8 bases had no gene match. Germline V lookup: CDR1 SGDLS, CDR2 YYNGEE. The CDR3 nucleotides read TGTGCCAGCAGCCCGTCGGGGGGGGCGGATGAGCAGTTCTTC. Its translation is CASSPSGGADEQFF. The full variable domain, with the rest looked up from reference TRBV9 and TRBJ2-1, is DSGVTQTPKHLITATGQRVTLRCSPRSGDLSVYWYQQSLDQGLQFLIQYYNGEERAKGNILERFSAQQFPDLHSELNLSSLELGDSALYFCASSPSGGADEQFFGPGTRLTVL.

As concerns this clonotype: This may come from a read error, since a much larger clone is one base off. The CDR3 ends on some other residue instead of the conserved phenylalanine or tryptophan, so this is likely a read error. This rearrangement joins TRBV2 to TRBJ1-5; D gene ambiguous. V was clipped by 6 bases and J by 5 bases, with 8 bases between them. This CDR3 is built from 12 residues. Germline CDR1 reads SNHLY; CDR2 reads FYNNEI. The CDR3, as DNA: TGTGCCAGCAGAAGGGAGGATCAGCCCCAGCATTCT. It codes for CASRREDQPQHS.

This clonotype came up many times. The CDR3 DNA reads as TGTGCCAGCAGCGTAGTTGATGCCGGGGAGCTGTTTTTT. Encoded protein: CASSVVDAGELFF. V usage is TRBV9 and J usage is TRBJ2-2, with no clear D. Trimming pared 0 bases from V and 6 bases from J, leaving 6 bases between. Germline V gene data show CDR1 as SGDLS and CDR2 as YYNGEE. CDR3 length: 13 amino acids. The whole variable domain, filled in from reference TRBV9 and TRBJ2-2, reads DSGVTQTPKHLITATGQRVTLRCSPRSGDLSVYWYQQSLDQGLQFLIQYYNGEERAKGNILERFSAQQFPDLHSELNLSSLELGDSALYFCASSVVDAGELFFGEGSRLTVL.

The chain has TRBV20-1 and TRBJ2-7, with unresolved D. Per the germline V gene, CDR1 is DFQATT and CDR2 is SNEGSKA (reference sequence). This CDR3 contains 12 residues. Trimming left V 3 bases short and J 3 bases short, with 9 bases between. The CDR3 coding sequence is TGCAGTGCTAGTGAGTTCCACTACGAGCAGTACTTC. Encoded protein: CSASEFHYEQYF.

This clonotype was detected ten times or more. The CDR3 reads CASSLDREDANEQFF. The DNA for the CDR3 is TGTGCCAGCAGTTTAGACAGGGAAGACGCTAATGAGCAGTTCTTC. V gene TRBV12-3 or TRBV12-4 combines with J gene TRBJ2-1, with D possibly TRBD1 on 6 matching bases. Trimming took off 1 base at V and 7 bases at J, with 14 bases between the two ends. The CDR3 consists of 15 residues.